The rows below give T cell receptor beta chains drawn from one sample of a study of tumor and adjacent non-tumor tissue in lung cancer. TCRdb re-derived calls from the multiplex PCR reads in MiXCR, one entry per CDR3 protein. The sample consists of roughly 75,000 distinct CDR3 sequences, approximately 80% of them appearing once. Sequences were obtained from distant non-tumor lung tissue. Source of these receptors: a man aged 55 to 70 with non-small cell lung cancer. Both conserved end residues are part of each CDR3. D genes are given only for firm matches. For some rows the clone size is stated as once, few or many, or as a class when expanded; others skip it.

v_gene	abundance	j_gene	d_gene	CDR3aa	CDR3nt
TRBV4-1	-	TRBJ2-7	-	CDSSIDSLYEQYF	TGCGACAGCAGTATCGACAGTCTCTACGAGCAGTACTTC
TRBV6-5	-	TRBJ1-1	TRBD1	CASSLRGLTETFF	TGTGCCAGCAGCCTCAGGGGGCTCACTGAAACTTTCTTT
TRBV29-1	-	TRBJ2-1	-	CSVTGYRTPCIGQFF	TGCAGCGTTACGGGCTATCGAACACCGTGTATAGGGCAGTTCTTC
TRBV20-1	few	TRBJ2-1	-	CSTTIGAGVGNEQFF	TGCAGTACCACGATAGGGGCAGGAGTCGGGAATGAGCAGTTCTTC
TRBV11-3	few	TRBJ2-1	-	CASSLIEANEQFF	TGTGCCAGCAGCTTAATCGAAGCGAATGAGCAGTTCTTC
TRBV11-3	few	TRBJ2-7	-	CASSLGLVEMYF	TGTGCCAGCAGCTTGGGGTTAGTTGAGATGTACTTC
TRBV6-1	many	TRBJ1-6	TRBD1	CASSEAPGGTNSPLHF	TGTGCCAGCAGTGAAGCCCCAGGGGGGACCAATTCACCCCTCCACTTT
TRBV20-1	-	TRBJ2-7	-	CSVRDGYSYEQYF	TGCAGTGTTAGAGATGGGTATTCCTACGAGCAGTACTTC
TRBV11-2	once	TRBJ2-7	TRBD2	CASSPLSEAAGTYEQYF	TGTGCCAGCAGCCCCCTTTCCGAGGCAGCGGGAACATATGAGCAGTACTTC
TRBV28	few	TRBJ2-7	-	CASSLSNQGNEQYF	TGTGCCAGCAGTTTGTCCAACCAGGGCAACGAGCAGTACTTC
TRBV6-4	-	TRBJ2-3	-	CASSESSTDTRYF	TGTGCCAGCAGTGAGTCCAGCACAGATACGCGGTATTTT
TRBV11-3	-	TRBJ2-1	-	CASSPTSFSYNEQFF	TGTGCCAGCAGCCCCACTAGTTTTTCCTACAATGAGCAGTTCTTC
TRBV4-3	-	TRBJ2-1	-	CASSRDWNSYNEQFF	TGCGCCAGCAGCCGAGACTGGAATTCCTACAATGAGCAGTTCTTC
TRBV12-5	once	TRBJ1-2	TRBD1	CTNGFRGPDTF	TGTACTAATGGTTTCAGGGGGCCTGACACCTTC
TRBV4-2	medium-sized	TRBJ2-7	-	CASSQDLGDLGEQYF	TGTGCCAGCAGCCAAGATTTAGGAGATCTGGGGGAGCAGTACTTC
TRBV5-4	-	TRBJ2-3	TRBD1	CASRPGTGSTDTQYF	TGTGCCAGCAGACCCGGGACAGGGAGCACTGATACGCAGTATTTT
TRBV20-1	-	TRBJ2-7	TRBD2	CSARMSSGSLYEQYF	TGCAGTGCTAGAATGTCCAGCGGGAGTCTGTACGAGCAGTACTTC
TRBV20-1	-	TRBJ2-1	TRBD2	CSALISGRAYNEQFF	TGCAGTGCTTTAATTAGCGGGAGAGCGTACAATGAGCAGTTCTTC
TRBV14	many	TRBJ2-7	-	CASSQGHMIREQYF	TGTGCCAGCAGCCAGGGACATATGATTCGCGAGCAGTACTTC
TRBV12-3/TRBV12-4	-	TRBJ1-2	TRBD1	CASILGQGVGYSF	TGTGCCAGCATTCTCGGACAGGGGGTTGGCTACAGCTTC
TRBV7-9	many	TRBJ2-7	-	CASSRPPGPEQYF	TGTGCCAGCAGCCGACCCCCAGGGCCCGAGCAGTACTTC
TRBV11-3	-	TRBJ1-4	-	CASMRQDLEKLFF	TGTGCCAGCATGCGGCAGGATCTGGAAAAACTGTTTTTT
TRBV4-1	many	TRBJ1-2	TRBD1	CASSLIVRDRVSGYTF	TGCGCCAGCAGCCTCATAGTCCGGGACAGGGTCTCTGGCTACACCTTC
TRBV11-2	-	TRBJ1-1	-	CASSFPLGHHEAVF	TGTGCCAGCAGTTTCCCCCTGGGACATCATGAAGCTGTCTTT
TRBV7-9	-	TRBJ2-3	TRBD2	CASSHDVAGRTDTQYF	TGTGCCAGCAGCCATGATGTAGCGGGACGCACAGATACGCAGTATTTT
TRBV12-3/TRBV12-4	-	TRBJ2-7	-	CANTPQAGREGEQYF	TGTGCCAACACTCCTCAGGCAGGAAGGGAAGGCGAGCAGTACTTC
TRBV6-4	-	TRBJ2-3	-	CASSEGSSIDTQYF	TGTGCCAGCAGTGAAGGATCTAGCATAGATACGCAGTATTTT
TRBV28	few	TRBJ2-1	-	CASSLGSREQFF	TGTGCCAGCAGTTTAGGTTCTCGTGAGCAGTTCTTC
TRBV6-5	-	TRBJ2-4	-	CVSSGHSEAKIIQYF	TGTGTCAGCAGTGGACATTCCGAAGCCAAAATCATTCAGTACTTC
TRBV7-9	-	TRBJ2-7	TRBD1	CTSSPLDSTGEKQYF	TGTACCAGCAGCCCCCTGGATTCGACAGGGGAGAAGCAGTACTTC